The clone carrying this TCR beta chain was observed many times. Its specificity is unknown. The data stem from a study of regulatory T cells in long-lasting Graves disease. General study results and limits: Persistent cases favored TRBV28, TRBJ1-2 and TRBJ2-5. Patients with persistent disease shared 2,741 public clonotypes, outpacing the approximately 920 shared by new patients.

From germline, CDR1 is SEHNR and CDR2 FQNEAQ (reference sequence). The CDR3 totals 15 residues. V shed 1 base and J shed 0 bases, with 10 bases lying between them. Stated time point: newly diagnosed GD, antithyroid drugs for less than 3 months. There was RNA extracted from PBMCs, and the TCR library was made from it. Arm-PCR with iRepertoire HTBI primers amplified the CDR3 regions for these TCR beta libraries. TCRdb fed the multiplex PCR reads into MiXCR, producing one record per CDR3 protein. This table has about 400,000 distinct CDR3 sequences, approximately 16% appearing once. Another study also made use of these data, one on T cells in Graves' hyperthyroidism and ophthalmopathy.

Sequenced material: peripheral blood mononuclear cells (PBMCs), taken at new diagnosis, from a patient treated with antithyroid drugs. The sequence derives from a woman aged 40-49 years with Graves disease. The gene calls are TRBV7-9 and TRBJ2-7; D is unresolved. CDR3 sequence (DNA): TGTGCCAGCAGCTTAGTAGTCGGCACCTCCTACGAGCAGTACTTC. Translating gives CASSLVVGTSYEQYF.